The present T cell receptor beta chain was sequenced within a study of beta chain features in type 1 diabetes. This clone was seen more than once but under ten times. Only one heparinised blood draw was taken per donor, and its volume averaged about 120 mL. This CDR3 spans 16 amino acids. After removal of 3 bases from V and 0 bases from J, the junction contained 4 bases not matched to a gene. The germline V gene has CDR1 SGHTA and CDR2 FQGNSA. Sequenced material consisted of expressed TCRB transcripts (all of the isolated RNA was reverse transcribed). Here immunoSEQ multiplex PCR was the method, and the copy in TCRdb shows in-frame clones only, minus some. The data hold around 430,000 clones, with around 30% observed a single time.

The TCR comes from a man between 18 and 35 years old in good health. Specimen: naive CD4+ T cells from blood. The rearrangement uses TRBV7-2 and TRBJ2-3; 9 positions agree with TRBD2. The DNA for the CDR3 is TGTGCCAGCAGCTTCGCTAGCGGGACTAGCACAGATACGCAGTATTTT. Protein product: CASSFASGTSTDTQYF.